The clone carrying this T cell receptor beta chain has ten or more counts. The data originate from a study of T cells in Graves' hyperthyroidism and ophthalmopathy. Researchers amplified the TCR beta CDR3 regions from RNA transcripts. The HTBI primer set was used in a first-round RT-PCR of the TCR CDR3. TCRdb re-called the multiplex PCR reads with MiXCR, one entry per CDR3 protein. The table has about 600,000 distinct CDR3 sequences, roughly a sixth seen once. V was cut by 0 bases and J by 2 bases, with 17 bases left in between. The CDR3 loop spans 17 amino acids. The germline V gene has CDR1 DFQATT and CDR2 SNEGSKA (reference sequence).

The material sequenced was blood. The chain uses TRBV20-1 and TRBJ1-3; TRBD1 might be the D (5 bases). The TCR originated in a woman aged 35 to 49 with Graves' ophthalmopathy. The CDR3 reads CSARDPNRGRAGNTIYF. The CDR3 coding sequence is TGCAGTGCTAGAGATCCAAATCGGGGGAGGGCTGGAAACACCATATATTTT.